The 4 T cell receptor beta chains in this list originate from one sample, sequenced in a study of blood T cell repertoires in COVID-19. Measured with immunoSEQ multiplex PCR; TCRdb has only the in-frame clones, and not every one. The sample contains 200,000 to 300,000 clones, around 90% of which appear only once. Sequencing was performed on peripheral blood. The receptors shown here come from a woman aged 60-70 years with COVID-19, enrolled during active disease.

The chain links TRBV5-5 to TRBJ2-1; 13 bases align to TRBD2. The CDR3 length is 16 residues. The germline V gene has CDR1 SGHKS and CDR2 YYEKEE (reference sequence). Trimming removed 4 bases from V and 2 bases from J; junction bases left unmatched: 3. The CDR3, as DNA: TGTGCCAGCAGCCCCGGACTAGCGGGAGCCTACAATGAGCAGTTCTTC. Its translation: CASSPGLAGAYNEQFF.

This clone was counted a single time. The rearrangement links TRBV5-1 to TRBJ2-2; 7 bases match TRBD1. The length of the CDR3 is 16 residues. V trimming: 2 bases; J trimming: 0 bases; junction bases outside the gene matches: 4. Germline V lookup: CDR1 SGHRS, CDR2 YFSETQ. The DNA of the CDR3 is TGCGCCAGCAGCTTAAGGGGACAGACGAACACCGGGGAGCTGTTTTTT. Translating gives CASSLRGQTNTGELFF.

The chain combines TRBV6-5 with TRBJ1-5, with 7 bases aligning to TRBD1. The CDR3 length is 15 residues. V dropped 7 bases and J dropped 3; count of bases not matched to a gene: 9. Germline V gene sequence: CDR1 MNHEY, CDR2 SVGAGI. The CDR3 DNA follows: TGTGCCAGCAAAATAACAGGGGTTCCCAATCAGCCCCAGCATTTT. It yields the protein CASKITGVPNQPQHF.

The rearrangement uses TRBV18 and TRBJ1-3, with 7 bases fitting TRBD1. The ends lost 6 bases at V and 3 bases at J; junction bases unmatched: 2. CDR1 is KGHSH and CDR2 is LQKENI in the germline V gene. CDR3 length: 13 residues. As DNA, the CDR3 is TGTGCCAGCTCCCGGGACAGTGGAAACACCATATATTTT. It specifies CASSRDSGNTIYF.